This is a list of T cell receptor beta chains from one sample in a study of T cell responses to AZD1222 COVID-19 vaccine. Clones were sequenced by immunoSEQ multiplex PCR, and TCRdb holds only the in-frame ones, with some missing. The sample shows almost 50,000 clones, 65% to 80% of them seen only once. Source: peripheral blood, taken on day 0 of MenACWY control vaccination. Every receptor here comes from an adult in good health. Each CDR3 is given with its conserved first and last residue. The order of the fields is clone size, J gene, V gene, D gene, CDR3 protein, CDR3 DNA. D genes are given only for firm matches. Part of the rows lack a size; the others show once, few, many or a class for expanded clones.

NA TRBJ1-6 TRBV27 TRBD1 CASSFGGQGARSYNSPLHF TGTGCCAGCAGTTTTGGGGGACAGGGGGCTAGGTCCTATAATTCACCCCTCCACTTT
few TRBJ2-1 TRBV6-4 TRBD1 CASSDGQGANEQFF TGTGCCAGCAGTGACGGACAGGGGGCGAATGAGCAGTTCTTC
NA TRBJ1-1 TRBV25-1 NA CASRLVEDTEAFF TGTGCCAGCAGACTAGTGGAGGACACTGAAGCTTTCTTT
few TRBJ2-7 TRBV4-1 TRBD2 CASSSLAGGGQYF TGCGCCAGCAGCTCCCTAGCGGGAGGTGGTCAGTACTTC
NA TRBJ2-6 TRBV6-5 NA CASKNSGANVLTF TGTGCCAGCAAGAATTCTGGGGCCAACGTCCTGACTTTC
NA TRBJ1-2 TRBV28 TRBD1 CASTNPGQLLSYGYTF TGTGCCAGCACTAACCCGGGACAGCTGCTTTCTTATGGCTACACCTTC
once TRBJ1-5 TRBV10-2 TRBD1 CASTPTGGNQPQHF TGCGCCAGCACCCCGACAGGGGGCAATCAGCCCCAGCATTTT
NA TRBJ1-2 TRBV7-9 NA CASSLALDRNYGYTF TGTGCCAGCAGCTTAGCCTTAGACAGGAACTATGGCTACACCTTC
NA TRBJ1-1 TRBV2 NA CASSEWGLGTEAFF TGTGCCAGCAGTGAATGGGGGCTCGGTACTGAAGCTTTCTTT
NA TRBJ1-3 TRBV28 NA CASIPGFWASGNTIYF TGTGCCAGCATCCCAGGGTTTTGGGCCTCTGGAAACACCATATATTTT
NA TRBJ2-7 TRBV6-2/TRBV6-3 NA CASSRLGPVGGEQYF TGTGCCAGCAGTCGACTAGGCCCAGTTGGCGGCGAGCAGTACTTC
many TRBJ1-1 TRBV30 NA CAWRFVMNTEAFF TGTGCCTGGAGGTTTGTAATGAACACTGAAGCTTTCTTT
NA TRBJ2-1 TRBV6-5 NA CASRNGAGWDNEQFF TGTGCCAGCAGGAATGGGGCGGGCTGGGACAATGAGCAGTTCTTC
NA TRBJ1-1 TRBV28 NA CASIRQPMNTEAFF TGTGCCAGCATAAGACAGCCGATGAACACTGAAGCTTTCTTT
NA TRBJ2-1 TRBV5-8 NA CASSPVGTPYNEQFF TGTGCCAGCAGCCCCGTGGGGACCCCCTACAATGAGCAGTTCTTC
NA TRBJ2-5 TRBV10-2 TRBD1 CASRERQGVPWKTQYF TGCGCCAGCAGAGAGAGACAGGGGGTCCCATGGAAGACCCAGTACTTC
NA TRBJ1-4 TRBV5-1 NA CASSWTASNEKLFF TGCGCCAGCAGCTGGACAGCATCTAATGAAAAACTGTTTTTT
NA TRBJ1-2 TRBV25-1 NA CASSVGGNYGYTF TGTGCCAGCAGTGTTGGGGGTAACTATGGCTACACCTTC
NA TRBJ1-5 TRBV25-1 TRBD1 CASSGPGQGVSGNQPQHF TGTGCCAGCAGTGGCCCGGGACAGGGGGTATCGGGCAATCAGCCCCAGCATTTT
NA TRBJ1-2 TRBV5-1 NA CASSLDVSGVYGYTF TGCGCCAGCAGCTTGGATGTGTCTGGAGTCTATGGCTACACCTTC
NA TRBJ1-2 TRBV5-6 NA CASSFSQGYGYTF TGTGCCAGCAGCTTCTCGCAGGGATATGGCTACACCTTC
NA TRBJ1-5 TRBV5-6 NA CASSYGARGNQPQHF TGTGCCAGCAGTTACGGGGCTCGAGGCAATCAGCCCCAGCATTTT
NA TRBJ2-1 TRBV6-1 NA CASSEPAREQFF TGTGCCAGCAGTGAGCCGGCGAGGGAGCAGTTCTTC
NA TRBJ1-3 TRBV6-1 NA CASSVGGSGNTIYF TGTGCCAGCAGCGTGGGGGGCTCTGGAAACACCATATATTTT
few TRBJ1-1 TRBV28 NA CASSSPDPRDPNTEAFF TGTGCCAGCAGTTCCCCCGATCCGCGGGATCCGAACACTGAAGCTTTCTTT
few TRBJ1-6 TRBV12-3/TRBV12-4 NA CASSPGERSPLHF TGTGCCAGCAGTCCAGGGGAGCGTTCACCCCTCCACTTT
NA TRBJ1-5 TRBV30 NA CAWSVQGLQPQHF TGTGCCTGGAGTGTGCAGGGGCTTCAGCCCCAGCATTTT
NA TRBJ2-5 TRBV9 TRBD2 CASSTPPGLAGGPKETQYF TGTGCCAGCAGCACCCCTCCGGGACTAGCGGGAGGACCCAAAGAGACCCAGTACTTC
NA TRBJ1-5 TRBV19 NA CASSISLGPNDWYSDQPQHF TGTGCCAGTAGTATAAGTCTAGGGCCCAACGACTGGTATTCCGATCAGCCCCAGCATTTT
NA TRBJ1-5 TRBV5-1 TRBD1 CASSLGTGDSNQPQHF TGCGCCAGCAGCTTGGGGACAGGGGATAGCAATCAGCCCCAGCATTTT
NA TRBJ2-2 TRBV3-1/TRBV3-2 TRBD2 CASSQGGGSGTGELFF TGTGCCAGCAGCCAAGGAGGCGGGAGCGGCACCGGGGAGCTGTTTTTT
NA TRBJ1-2 TRBV12-5 TRBD1 CASGLGQGRGYTF TGTGCTAGTGGTTTAGGACAGGGCCGAGGCTACACCTTC
once TRBJ1-1 TRBV5-1 NA CASSALAGSRTEAFF TGCGCCAGCAGCGCCTTGGCAGGGTCTCGCACTGAAGCTTTCTTT
NA TRBJ2-7 TRBV18 NA CASSQGGPSYEQYF TGTGCCAGCTCCCAGGGGGGGCCCTCATACGAGCAGTACTTC
once TRBJ2-1 TRBV5-6 NA CASSLVGQEGSQFF TGTGCCAGCAGCTTGGTGGGCCAGGAGGGGTCGCAGTTCTTC
NA TRBJ2-1 TRBV4-1 NA CASSQPLDIEQFF TGCGCCAGCAGCCAGCCCCTCGATATCGAGCAGTTCTTC
NA TRBJ2-3 TRBV29-1 TRBD1 CSVGAGGADTQYF TGCAGCGTTGGGGCAGGGGGCGCAGATACGCAGTATTTT
NA TRBJ2-6 TRBV5-1 NA CASSVSGAGGANVLTF TGCGCCAGCAGCGTTTCAGGGGCGGGCGGGGCCAACGTCCTGACTTTC
NA TRBJ1-1 TRBV21-1 NA CANYPGRSNTEAFF TGTGCCAACTACCCGGGAAGATCGAACACTGAAGCTTTCTTT
NA TRBJ1-2 TRBV7-9 NA CASSFSDGYTF TGTGCCAGCAGCTTTAGTGATGGCTACACCTTC
NA TRBJ1-3 TRBV11-2 NA CASSLTGFRGGNTIYF TGTGCCAGCAGCTTAACCGGGTTCCGGGGAGGAAACACCATATATTTT
NA TRBJ2-5 TRBV24-1 TRBD1 CATSDWNRGQETQYF TGTGCCACCAGTGATTGGAACAGGGGGCAAGAGACCCAGTACTTC
NA TRBJ1-1 TRBV14 NA CASSRAAEAFF TGTGCCAGCAGCCGAGCCGCTGAAGCTTTCTTT
NA TRBJ2-2 TRBV27 NA CASRGHSNTGELFF TGTGCCAGCAGGGGCCATTCGAACACCGGGGAGCTGTTTTTT
NA TRBJ2-2 TRBV3-1/TRBV3-2 NA CASSQAAGFTGELFF TGTGCCAGCAGCCAAGCGGCCGGGTTCACCGGGGAGCTGTTTTTT
NA TRBJ1-3 TRBV7-6 TRBD1 CASSLVAGGGNTIYF TGTGCCAGCAGCTTAGTGGCAGGGGGCGGAAACACCATATATTTT
NA TRBJ2-1 TRBV28 NA CASSSSGRETYNEQFF TGTGCCAGCAGTTCCTCAGGACGGGAGACATACAATGAGCAGTTCTTC
NA TRBJ1-3 TRBV29-1 TRBD1 CSVVRDRSSGNTIYF TGCAGCGTTGTCCGGGACAGGTCCTCTGGAAACACCATATATTTT
NA TRBJ2-1 TRBV5-1 NA CASSLRLEGNNEQFF TGCGCCAGCAGCCTTCGACTGGAGGGTAACAATGAGCAGTTCTTC
NA TRBJ1-5 TRBV19 NA CASTSFLQGTGSNQPQHF TGTGCCAGTACGAGTTTTCTTCAGGGGACGGGAAGCAATCAGCCCCAGCATTTT
few TRBJ2-5 TRBV7-8 NA CASSLERYQETQYF TGTGCCAGCAGCTTAGAGCGGTACCAAGAGACCCAGTACTTC
NA TRBJ1-1 TRBV19 NA CASSIYMGGTNTEAFF TGTGCCAGTAGTATTTATATGGGGGGCACGAACACTGAAGCTTTCTTT
NA TRBJ1-3 TRBV6-1 NA CASSEARGLHGNTIYF TGTGCCAGCAGTGAGGCCAGGGGATTACATGGAAACACCATATATTTT
NA TRBJ2-2 TRBV11-1 NA CASSSAGTGELFF TGTGCCAGCAGCTCTGCGGGGACCGGGGAGCTGTTTTTT
NA TRBJ2-5 TRBV28 NA CASSFTGFAETQYF TGTGCCAGCAGTTTCACAGGGTTCGCAGAGACCCAGTACTTC